This T cell receptor beta chain stems from a study of T-cell reconstitution after alpha-beta-depleted transplantation in children. This clonotype occurred many times. As it was prepared, the TCRbeta library received unique molecular identifiers. From the PCR reads, TCRdb called clonotypes with MiXCR, one entry per CDR3 protein. The repertoire has about 16,000 distinct CDR3 sequences, about 7.7% of them found once; the top ten carry 35% to 40%. CDR1 and CDR2 from the germline V gene are SGHTA and FQGTGA. This CDR3 has 15 amino acids. J lost 4 bases, V lost 5 bases, and 5 bases had no gene match. This sample comprised PBMCs, mostly from graft donor cells, obtained 60 days after TCRalphabeta/CD19-depleted stem cell transplant. The chain couples TRBV7-3 to TRBJ2-7, with 13 bases identical to TRBD2. This clonotype originated in a boy less than two years old who had a stem cell transplant for Wiskott-Aldrich syndrome, so the T cells may come from the graft donor. DNA for the CDR3: TGTGCCAGCAGCCTCGGGACTAGCGGGACTTACGAGCAGTACTTC. The encoded protein is CASSLGTSGTYEQYF.